A selection of T cell receptor beta chains follows, all from one sample in a study of vaccination and CD4 T cells after COVID-19. MiXCR, run by TCRdb on the PCR reads, gives a single entry per CDR3 protein. The sample holds some 40,000 distinct CDR3 sequences, around 35% seen once. Here the sequenced sample was CD4+ T cells from blood, taken about 7 months after SARS-CoV-2 vaccination. The receptors shown here come from a human donor who had recovered from COVID-19. CDR3s leave out the opening cysteine and the closing phenylalanine or tryptophan. Size values are once, few and many counts, or a class for expanded clones, and some rows have none.

clone_size j_call v_call cdr3_aa
NA TRBJ2-7 TRBV6-2/TRBV6-3 ASSYSGTSGRFGEQY
few TRBJ2-3 TRBV7-3 ASSLGRNRRGDTQY
NA TRBJ1-5 TRBV28 ASSLPLTGGQPQH
NA TRBJ1-6 TRBV6-2/TRBV6-3 ASSYGTANSPLH
few TRBJ2-5 TRBV20-1 SASRREVGETQY
NA TRBJ2-7 TRBV7-2 ASRSSGGYEQY
NA TRBJ1-5 TRBV20-1 SARETGGKGQPQH
once TRBJ2-7 TRBV20-1 SARLAEYEQY
NA TRBJ2-1 TRBV7-8 ASSLSRDRLNEQF
few TRBJ2-5 TRBV24-1 ATSGTGEGETQY
NA TRBJ2-3 TRBV7-9 ASSSGTGGTDTQY
few TRBJ2-7 TRBV7-8 ASSLSGGSSYEQY
NA TRBJ2-7 TRBV20-1 SARGGTGTSETYEQY
NA TRBJ2-1 TRBV24-1 ATSAPGTRNEQF
NA TRBJ1-2 TRBV18 ASSPPSTYGYT
few TRBJ1-1 TRBV6-5 ASSYVGGNTEAF
NA TRBJ2-7 TRBV28 ASSLEREIYEQY
few TRBJ2-7 TRBV20-1 SARILGEAYEQY
NA TRBJ1-6 TRBV27 ASSYRDGYNSPLH
few TRBJ1-5 TRBV4-3 ASSQETGGWNQPQH
NA TRBJ1-5 TRBV20-1 SASWGGNQPQH
NA TRBJ1-5 TRBV4-3 ASSQDEVHQPQH
few TRBJ1-1 TRBV19 ASSPGFIGYEAF
NA TRBJ2-3 TRBV20-1 SASGVAGRADTQY
NA TRBJ2-5 TRBV20-1 SGSPDGQGQETQY
NA TRBJ2-7 TRBV6-5 ASSYRGGDAYEQY